This TCR beta chain stems from a study of CD8+ T cells in alopecia areata. Looking at the study overall: Tofacitinib administration persisted for 6 to 18 months, succeeded by 6 months off drug.

In each case, RNA was isolated and then reverse transcribed into cDNA as the sequencing template. The table came from immunoSEQ multiplex PCR; TCRdb's copy has only in-frame clones and leaves some out. This sample has roughly 200,000 clones; about three fifths occur once, and the top ten carry roughly 12%. This sample's treatment: oral pan-JAK inhibitor, 5-10 mg twice daily. In alopecia areata patients, both lesional scalp punch biopsies and peripheral blood were collected. This CDR3 comprises 13 residues. V gave up 5 bases and J gave up 4 bases, with 13 bases separating them. CDR1 SGHDT and CDR2 YYEEEE come from the germline V gene.

The sample here was CD8+ T cells sorted from blood, taken at week 24, from a patient treated with tofacitinib. This clonotype was sampled from a human donor with alopecia areata. This chain connects TRBV5-6 to TRBJ2-7; tentative D call: TRBD1 (5 bases). The CDR3 here is CASRKDSTYEQYF. In nucleotides, the CDR3 is TGTGCCAGCAGAAAAGACAGCACGTACGAGCAGTACTTC.